The clone carrying this TCR beta chain was detected a few times. What it recognizes is unknown. During its preparation, the TCRbeta library received unique molecular identifiers. TCRdb itself ran the PCR reads through MiXCR, one entry per CDR3 protein. The sample holds 500,000 to 750,000 distinct CDR3 sequences, over 10% seen once. Trimming removed 1 base from V and 9 bases from J; junction bases left unmatched: 6. This CDR3 has 16 residues. The germline CDR1 and CDR2 sequences are SGHNT and YYREEE (reference sequence). This sample was taken from a study of T-cell reconstitution after alpha-beta-depleted transplantation in children. General study points: As was reported, about two months after transplant, alpha-beta T cells came from several hundred expanded graft clones. After one year, T-cell counts and TCRbeta diversity mostly came from new T cells.

Sequenced here: PBMCs, mostly from graft donor cells, sampled 360 days after TCRalphabeta/CD19-depleted stem cell transplant. This clonotype originated in a male patient aged 5 to 17 who had a stem cell transplant for acute myeloid leukemia, so the T cells may come from the graft donor. V is TRBV5-4 and J is TRBJ2-1; 14 nucleotides match TRBD2. CDR3 region: CASSLWGLAGASEQFF. The CDR3 bases are TGTGCCAGCAGCTTGTGGGGACTAGCGGGAGCTAGTGAGCAGTTCTTC.